This entry features one T cell receptor (beta chain) sequence. The antigen is not known. This CDR3 comprises 15 residues. The germline gives CDR1 GTSNPN, CDR2 SVGIG (reference sequence). The ends lost 4 bases at V and 10 bases at J; junction bases unmatched: 7. This record comes from a study of a mutant IDH1 vaccine in newly diagnosed glioma. Described time point: week 35, safety follow-up. Each dose delivered 300 ug of mutant IDH1 20-mer peptide subcutaneously with imiquimod. Profiled with immunoSEQ multiplex PCR; TCRdb holds only in-frame clones, not every one. This table holds about 50,000 clones, about 92% found once.

The starting material was PBMCs, obtained from a glioma patient whose treatment included an IDH1 peptide vaccine. The receptor comes from a man between 45 and 60 years old with glioma. This chain uses TRBV30 with TRBJ2-1; 16 positions match TRBD2. The CDR3 bases are TGTGCCTGGACAGGGACTAGCGGGGGGGCTAAGGAGCAGTTCTTC. The encoded protein is CAWTGTSGGAKEQFF.